The next 24 T cell receptor beta chains were all read from a single sample in a study of glioma-infiltrating T cells. TCR alpha and beta CDR3 regions were amplified from RNA using iRepertoire nested multiplex PCR. MiXCR was run by TCRdb on the multiplex PCR reads, yielding one entry per CDR3 protein. Among 400,000 or so distinct CDR3 sequences listed, more than 35% were seen once. The sequencing sample was made of glioma tissue, nonneoplastic brain tissue, or PBMCs (not recorded which). Receptors were obtained from a human donor with low-grade glioma or glioblastoma, undergoing nonglioma brain surgery, or in good health (not recorded which).

Notes on this clonotype: Sequence at one end of the junction differs from germline and may be a read error. This chain joins TRBV24-1 and TRBJ2-1; 10 bases map to TRBD2. Germline V gene lookup returns CDR1 KGHDR and CDR2 SFDVKD. CDR3 size: 19 residues. The CDR3 DNA reads as TGCGCCACGAAGGTTTGGGCTAGCGGGAGTTTTTCGCCGTCCGATGAGCAGTTCTTC. This translates into CATKVWASGSFSPSDEQFF.

With respect to this clonotype: Given a much more abundant clone one base away, this may be a read error. The chain has TRBV7-2 and TRBJ1-2; possible D gene TRBD1, 5 bases. Looked up from germline, CDR1 is SGHTA and CDR2 is FQGNSA. The length of the CDR3 is 13 residues. Trimming shortened V by 6 bases and J by 8 bases, and 16 bases separated the two germline ends. The CDR3 DNA reads TGTGCCAGCAGGCCCGGTGGGGACCTCGGCTACACCTTC. Residues: CASRPGGDLGYTF.

A few counts support this clonotype. The genes are TRBV7-9 and TRBJ1-1; D is undetermined. The germline V and J ends were trimmed by 1 base and 1 base, with 7 bases remaining between them. The CDR3 has 14 amino acids. CDR1 is SEHNR and CDR2 is FQNEAQ in the germline V gene (reference sequence). Here the CDR3 reads CASSLVQPNTEAFF. The CDR3, as DNA: TGTGCCAGCAGCTTAGTCCAACCGAACACTGAAGCTTTCTTT.

A single count supports this clonotype. The chain is built from TRBV29-1 and TRBJ1-1; D is perhaps TRBD1 (6 bases). From germline, CDR1 is SQVTM and CDR2 ANQGSEA. The CDR3 contains 14 residues. The V and J ends lost 7 bases and 4 bases respectively, with 19 bases between them. The DNA for the CDR3 is TGCAGCGCCACGAGGGGGGTCAGGATCACTGAAGCTTTCTTT. The encoded protein is CSATRGVRITEAFF.

This clonotype has a handful of counts. The rearrangement joins TRBV20-1 to TRBJ1-4; D not resolved. CDR1 is DFQATT and CDR2 is SNEGSKA in the germline V gene (reference sequence). The V end was cut by 5 bases, the J end by 4 bases, with 8 bases between. The CDR3 has 12 residues. The CDR3 here is CSARGNNEKLFF. Here the CDR3 DNA reads TGCAGTGCTCGGGGAAATAATGAAAAACTGTTTTTT.

The rearrangement joins TRBV2 to TRBJ2-2; TRBD2 agrees at 8 bases. V lost 5 bases to trimming and J lost 3 bases; unmatched junction nucleotides: 11. The germline CDR1 and CDR2 sequences are SNHLY and FYNNEI. The CDR3 totals 17 residues. CDR3 residues: CASSPGGQREYTGELFF. The CDR3 DNA reads TGTGCCAGCAGTCCGGGGGGGCAGCGGGAATACACCGGGGAGCTGTTTTTT.

With respect to this clonotype: Since a much larger clone is just one base distant, this may be a read error. The rearrangement joins TRBV27 to TRBJ2-7; D remains ambiguous. The CDR3 is 14 amino acids. Germline V gene lookup returns CDR1 MNHEY and CDR2 SMNVEV (reference sequence). In DNA form, the CDR3 reads TGTGCCATCAGTTTAAATTTAGCCCATTACGAGCAGTACTTC. Translating it yields CAISLNLAHYEQYF.

A remark on this clonotype: A read error may produce the germline difference seen at one junction end. This chain joins TRBV15 and TRBJ2-1; D may be TRBD1 (5 bases). The CDR3 is made up of 12 amino acids. Germline V gene data show CDR1 as LNHNV and CDR2 as YYDKDF (reference sequence). In DNA form, the CDR3 reads TGTGCCACCAGCAGGGTAGGGGTCGAGCAGCTCTTC. It specifies CATSRVGVEQLF.

Remarks on this clonotype: It may be a read error: a sequence one base away is much more abundant. The rearrangement links TRBV15 to TRBJ2-1; TRBD2 aligns across 7 bases. J gave up 1 base and V 5 bases, and 5 bases lay outside the gene matches. Germline loops: CDR1 LNHNV, CDR2 YYDKDF (reference sequence). This CDR3 comprises 15 residues. The CDR3 DNA reads as TGTGCCACCAGCCCGGCGGGAGATTCCTACAATGAGCAGTTCTTC. Protein product: CATSPAGDSYNEQFF.

Regarding this clonotype: Possible read error: a much larger clone is one base away. This chain connects TRBV20-1 to TRBJ1-4, with TRBD1 as a possible D gene (6 bases). This CDR3 has 12 residues. Germline CDR1 reads DFQATT; CDR2 reads SNEGSKA (reference sequence). Trimming took 6 bases from V and 12 from J, leaving 17 bases between them. CDR3 protein: CSAQRAGEELFF. The CDR3 coding sequence is TGCAGTGCGCAAAGGGCAGGGGAAGAACTGTTTTTT.

In its sample, this clonotype was seen a few times. This rearrangement joins TRBV20-1 to TRBJ1-1; TRBD1 might be the D (5 bases). V was cut by 6 bases and J by 1 base, with 18 bases left in between. Germline lookup yields CDR1 DFQATT and CDR2 SNEGSKA (reference sequence). The CDR3 is 15 residues long. The CDR3 protein is CSAPAAGRGNTEAFF. The CDR3 nucleotides read TGCAGTGCCCCCGCTGCAGGGAGAGGGAACACTGAAGCTTTCTTT.

A note on this clonotype: Just one base apart from a much larger clone, this may be a read error. This rearrangement joins TRBV28 to TRBJ2-7; D remains ambiguous. The CDR3 extends over 14 amino acids. Trimming took off 2 bases at V and 6 bases at J, with 14 bases between the two ends. The germline V gene encodes CDR1 MDHEN and CDR2 SYDVKM. In DNA, the CDR3 is TGTGCCAGCAGTTTAGGTCAGGTTGGGTGCGAGCAGTACTTC. Translated, it gives CASSLGQVGCEQYF.

This clonotype was seen a handful of times. The chain couples TRBV12-3 or TRBV12-4 to TRBJ1-5; TRBD1 agrees at 7 bases. Germline trimming cut 1 base from V and 4 bases from J; bases unmatched to any gene: 4. This CDR3 has 15 residues. The CDR3 reads CASSLGGTANQPQHF. In nucleotides, the CDR3 is TGTGCCAGCAGTTTAGGAGGGACAGCGAATCAGCCCCAGCATTTT.

This clonotype came up a few times. The V call is TRBV20-1, the J call TRBJ1-2; D gene unclear. V lost 3 bases and J 8 bases, leaving 16 bases between the germline ends. The germline gives CDR1 DFQATT, CDR2 SNEGSKA (reference sequence). The CDR3 loop spans 13 amino acids. The CDR3 DNA reads TGCAGTGCTAGTCCCCAGCGAGGGAAGGGCTACACCTTC. This translates into CSASPQRGKGYTF.

This clonotype turned up a few times. The gene calls are TRBV11-2 and TRBJ2-7; D may be TRBD2 (5 bases). Trimming stripped 5 bases from V and 2 bases from J, with 10 bases between. In germline, CDR1 is SGHAT, CDR2 FQNNGV. CDR3 length: 13 residues. In nucleotides, the CDR3 is TGTGCCAGCAGCCGCGGGCCACCCTACGAGCAGTACTTC. It specifies CASSRGPPYEQYF.

This clonotype was counted a few times. V and J are TRBV4-1 and TRBJ2-3; D is unclear. CDR1 is MGHRA, CDR2 YSYEKL, per germline. Trimming pared 0 bases from V and 8 bases from J, leaving 18 bases between. The CDR3 totals 16 residues. CDR3 sequence: CASSQERGQTSGTQYF. CDR3 DNA sequence: TGCGCCAGCAGCCAAGAGAGAGGCCAGACATCGGGTACGCAGTATTTT.

This clonotype was seen a single time. This chain uses TRBV4-1 with TRBJ1-5; the D is unclear. CDR3 length: 15 residues. Germline V gene lookup returns CDR1 MGHRA and CDR2 YSYEKL. Trimming stripped 8 bases from V and 5 bases from J, with 19 bases between. As DNA, the CDR3 is TGCGCCAGCCCCAATAAAGGTGGAGTTGATCAGCCCCAGCATTTT. Translation gives CASPNKGGVDQPQHF.

This clonotype showed up just a few times. The chain couples TRBV11-2 to TRBJ1-1; D gene uncertain. The germline CDR1 and CDR2 sequences are SGHAT and FQNNGV. The germline V and J ends were trimmed by 6 bases and 0 bases, with 14 bases remaining between them. The CDR3 covers 15 residues. The CDR3 DNA sequence: TGTGCCAGCAGAGCTTCGGACGGGATGAACACTGAAGCTTTCTTT. Residues: CASRASDGMNTEAFF.

This clonotype came up many times. The chain is built from TRBV6-2 or TRBV6-3 and TRBJ2-1; 10 nucleotides line up with TRBD2. CDR1 MNHEY and CDR2 SVGEGT come from the germline V gene. The J segment lost 4 bases and the V segment lost 8 bases, leaving 5 bases of the junction unmatched. The CDR3 contains 14 residues. CDR3 region: CASRRTSGYNEQFF. In DNA, the CDR3 is TGTGCCAGCCGACGGACTAGCGGATACAATGAGCAGTTCTTC.

Points on this clonotype: This may arise from a read error, as a much more abundant clone is one base away. CDR3 region: CASSSVLHGVREQYF. The CDR3 coding sequence is TGTGCCAGCAGTTCCGTTCTCCACGGAGTGAGGGAGCAGTACTTC. The rearrangement links TRBV6-6 to TRBJ2-7; D is ambiguous. The CDR3 runs 15 residues. Germline V gives CDR1 MNHNY, CDR2 SVGAGI (reference sequence). Between the trimmed V and J ends, which lost 4 bases and 7 bases, there was a span of 20 bases.

This clonotype was counted a few times. The J gene is TRBJ2-7, the V gene TRBV4-1; 9 nucleotides align to TRBD2. Germline trimming cut 3 bases from V and 5 bases from J; bases unmatched to any gene: 5. The CDR3 has 14 residues. Germline V gene sequence: CDR1 MGHRA, CDR2 YSYEKL. The CDR3 DNA sequence: TGCGCCAGCAGCCACGGGACTAGCAGGGACGAGCAGTACTTC. This gives the protein CASSHGTSRDEQYF.

This clonotype was seen at least ten times. The chain couples TRBV20-1 to TRBJ2-1; D is unclear. This CDR3 is 14 amino acids long. Trimming left V 5 bases short and J 0 bases short, with 11 bases between. The germline gives CDR1 DFQATT, CDR2 SNEGSKA (reference sequence). CDR3 residues: CSAFSHDSYNEQFF. As DNA, the CDR3 is TGCAGTGCTTTTAGTCACGACTCCTACAATGAGCAGTTCTTC.

The chain combines TRBV18 with TRBJ2-5, with D unresolved. Germline V lookup: CDR1 KGHSH, CDR2 LQKENI. Trimming took 0 bases from V and 5 from J, leaving 10 bases between them. The CDR3 runs 14 residues. The CDR3 DNA reads as TGTGCCAGCTCACCACCGAATCTCGAGGAGACCCAGTACTTC. Its protein product is CASSPPNLEETQYF.

Many counts were recorded for this clonotype. The gene calls are TRBV6-2 or TRBV6-3 and TRBJ2-7; TRBD1 agrees at 9 bases. The trim removed 4 bases at V and 1 base at J, leaving 2 bases unmatched. The CDR3 sequence is 14 residues long. The germline gives CDR1 MNHEY, CDR2 SVGEGT. CDR3 sequence (DNA): TGTGCCAGCAGTTCCGGGACAGGGTCCTACGAGCAGTACTTC. Its translation: CASSSGTGSYEQYF.